This T cell receptor (beta chain) was recovered during a study of PD-1 blockade in classical Hodgkin lymphoma. The wider study: The patients were dosed with nivolumab 3 mg/kg, infused intravenously every 2 weeks. The study's findings and limits: Relative to healthy donors, newly diagnosed patients reportedly had lower baseline TCR diversity, which was reported as lower still in relapsed/refractory patients. Diversity similar to that of newly diagnosed patients was seen at baseline in complete responders.

This table comes from immunoSEQ multiplex PCR, and its TCRdb copy is limited to in-frame clones, with some not included. The data show approximately 44,000 clones, approximately 83% seen once. This CDR3 is built from 14 residues. Germline CDR1 is SQVTM and CDR2 is ANQGSEA. The trim removed 7 bases at V and 1 base at J, leaving 4 bases unmatched. Patients all relapsed after autologous stem cell transplantation, and there was variation in brentuximab vedotin exposure. With respect to this clone: Its specificity is not known.

The sequence was collected from a human donor with classical Hodgkin lymphoma. The chain couples TRBV29-1 to TRBJ2-2, with 9 bases matching TRBD1. Here the sequenced sample was peripheral blood mononuclear cells (PBMCs), taken at baseline. Here the CDR3 reads CSGTGVGNTGELFF. In nucleotides, the CDR3 is TGCAGCGGGACAGGGGTGGGGAACACCGGGGAGCTGTTTTTT.